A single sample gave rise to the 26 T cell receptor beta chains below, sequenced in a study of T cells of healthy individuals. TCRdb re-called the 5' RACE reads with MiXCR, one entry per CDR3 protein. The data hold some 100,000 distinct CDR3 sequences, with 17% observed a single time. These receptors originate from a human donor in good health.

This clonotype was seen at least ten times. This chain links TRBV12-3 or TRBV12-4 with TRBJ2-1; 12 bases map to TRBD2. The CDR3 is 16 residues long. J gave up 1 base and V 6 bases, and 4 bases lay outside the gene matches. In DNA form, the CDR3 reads TGTGCCAGCAGCGGGACTAGCGGGCCTTCCTACAATGAGCAGTTCTTC. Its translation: CASSGTSGPSYNEQFF.

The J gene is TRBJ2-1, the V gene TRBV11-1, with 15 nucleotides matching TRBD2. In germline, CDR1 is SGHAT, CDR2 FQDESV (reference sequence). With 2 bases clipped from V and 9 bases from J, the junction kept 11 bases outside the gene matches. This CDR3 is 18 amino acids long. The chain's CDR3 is CASSLSSGLAGGRGEQFF. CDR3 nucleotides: TGTGCCAGCAGCTTATCCTCGGGACTAGCGGGGGGACGGGGTGAGCAGTTCTTC.

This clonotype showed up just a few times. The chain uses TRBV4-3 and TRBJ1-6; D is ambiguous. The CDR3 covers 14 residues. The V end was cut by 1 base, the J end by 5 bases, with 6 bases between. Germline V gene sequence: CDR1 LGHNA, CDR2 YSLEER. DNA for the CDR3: TGCGCCAGCAGCCAAGGGCGGGATAATTCACCCCTCCACTTT. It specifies CASSQGRDNSPLHF.

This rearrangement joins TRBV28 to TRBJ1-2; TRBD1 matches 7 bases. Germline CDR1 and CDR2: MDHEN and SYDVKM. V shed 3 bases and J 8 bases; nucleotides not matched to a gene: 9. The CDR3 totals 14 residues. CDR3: CASSFTTGPLGYTF. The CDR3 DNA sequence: TGTGCCAGCAGTTTTACGACAGGGCCATTGGGCTACACCTTC.

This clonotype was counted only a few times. In nucleotides, the CDR3 is TGTGCCAGCAGCCCCAGATCAACGGTACCTAACTATGGCTACACCTTC. Translation: CASSPRSTVPNYGYTF. The V call is TRBV7-9, the J call TRBJ1-2, with no clear D. V was trimmed by 5 bases and J by 0 bases, leaving 16 bases between them. Germline-derived CDR1 and CDR2 are SEHNR and FQNEAQ (reference sequence). The CDR3 runs 16 residues. Together with reference TRBV7-9 and TRBJ1-2, the CDR3 gives the full variable domain: DTGVSQNPRHKITKRGQNVTFRCDPISEHNRLYWYRQTLGQGPEFLTYFQNEAQLEKSRLLSDRFSAERPKGSFSTLEIQRTEQGDSAMYLCASSPRSTVPNYGYTFGSGTRLTVV.

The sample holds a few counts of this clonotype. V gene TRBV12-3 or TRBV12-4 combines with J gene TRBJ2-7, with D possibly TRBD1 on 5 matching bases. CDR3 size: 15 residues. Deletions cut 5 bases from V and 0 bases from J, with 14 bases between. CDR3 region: CASSRQPISSYEQYF. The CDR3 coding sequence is TGTGCCAGCAGTCGACAGCCTATAAGCTCCTACGAGCAGTACTTC.

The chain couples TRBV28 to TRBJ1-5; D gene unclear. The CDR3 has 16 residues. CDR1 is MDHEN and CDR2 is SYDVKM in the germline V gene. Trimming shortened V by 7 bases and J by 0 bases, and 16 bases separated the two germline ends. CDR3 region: CASNSWEDFSNQPQHF. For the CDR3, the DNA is TGTGCCAGCAATTCGTGGGAGGACTTTAGCAATCAGCCCCAGCATTTT.

CDR3 nucleotides: TGCAGTGCTCGTTTAGCGGGCCCTAGCTCCTACAATGAGCAGTTCTTC. Its translation: CSARLAGPSSYNEQFF. The rearrangement uses TRBV20-1 and TRBJ2-1; 7 bases map to TRBD2. The length of the CDR3 is 16 residues. Germline lookup yields CDR1 DFQATT and CDR2 SNEGSKA (reference sequence). Germline trimming cut 5 bases from V and 0 bases from J; bases unmatched to any gene: 10.

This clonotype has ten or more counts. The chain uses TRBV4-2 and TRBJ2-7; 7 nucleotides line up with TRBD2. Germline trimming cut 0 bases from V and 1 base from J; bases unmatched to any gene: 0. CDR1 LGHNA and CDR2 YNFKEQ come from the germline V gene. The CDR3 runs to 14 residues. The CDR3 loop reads CASSQERESYEQYF. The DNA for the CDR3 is TGTGCCAGCAGCCAAGAGCGGGAGTCCTACGAGCAGTACTTC.

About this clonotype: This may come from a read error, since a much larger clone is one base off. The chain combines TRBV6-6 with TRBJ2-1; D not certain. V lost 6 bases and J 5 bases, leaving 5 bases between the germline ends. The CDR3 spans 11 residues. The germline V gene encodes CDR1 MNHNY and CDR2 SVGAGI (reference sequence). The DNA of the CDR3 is TGTGCCAGCAGCTACAACAATGAGCAGTTCTTC. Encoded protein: CASSYNNEQFF.

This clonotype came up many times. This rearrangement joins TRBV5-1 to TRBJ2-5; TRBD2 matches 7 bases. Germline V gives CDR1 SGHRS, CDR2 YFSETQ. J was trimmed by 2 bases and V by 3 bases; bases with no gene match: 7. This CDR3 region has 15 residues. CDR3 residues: CASSWGDYFQETQYF. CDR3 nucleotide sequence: TGCGCCAGCAGCTGGGGGGACTATTTTCAAGAGACCCAGTACTTC.

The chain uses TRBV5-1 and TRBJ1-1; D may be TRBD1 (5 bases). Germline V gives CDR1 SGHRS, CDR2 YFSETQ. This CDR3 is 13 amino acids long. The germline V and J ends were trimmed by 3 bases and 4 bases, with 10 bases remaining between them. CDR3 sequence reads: CASSWEGATEAFF. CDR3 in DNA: TGCGCCAGCAGCTGGGAAGGGGCCACTGAAGCTTTCTTT. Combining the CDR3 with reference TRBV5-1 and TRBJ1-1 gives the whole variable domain KAGVTQTPRYLIKTRGQQVTLSCSPISGHRSVSWYQQTPGQGLQFLFEYFSETQRNKGNFPGRFSGRQFSNSRSEMNVSTLELGDSALYLCASSWEGATEAFFGQGTRLTVV.

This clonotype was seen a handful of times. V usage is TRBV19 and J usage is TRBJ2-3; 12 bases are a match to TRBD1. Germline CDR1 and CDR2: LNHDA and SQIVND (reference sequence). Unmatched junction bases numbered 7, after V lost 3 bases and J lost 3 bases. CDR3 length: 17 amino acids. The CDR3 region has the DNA TGTGCCAGTAGTATTCTGGGACAGGGGGCGATAACAGATACGCAGTATTTT. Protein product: CASSILGQGAITDTQYF.

The CDR3, as DNA: TGTGCCAGCAGCCATCCCGGGGAGACCCAGTACTTC. Translation gives CASSHPGETQYF. This chain uses TRBV7-9 with TRBJ2-5; no reliable D call. Trimming took 5 bases from V and 5 from J, leaving 9 bases between them. The CDR3 runs to 12 residues. Germline V CDR1 and CDR2: SEHNR, FQNEAQ (reference sequence). Drawing the rest from reference TRBV7-9 and TRBJ2-5, the complete variable domain is DTGVSQNPRHKITKRGQNVTFRCDPISEHNRLYWYRQTLGQGPEFLTYFQNEAQLEKSRLLSDRFSAERPKGSFSTLEIQRTEQGDSAMYLCASSHPGETQYFGPGTRLLVL.

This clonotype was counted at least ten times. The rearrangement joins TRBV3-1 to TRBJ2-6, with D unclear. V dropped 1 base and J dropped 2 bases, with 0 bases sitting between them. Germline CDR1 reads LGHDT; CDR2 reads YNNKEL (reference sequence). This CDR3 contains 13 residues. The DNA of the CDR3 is TGTGCCAGCAGCCAAGCTGGGGCCAACGTCCTGACTTTC. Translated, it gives CASSQAGANVLTF. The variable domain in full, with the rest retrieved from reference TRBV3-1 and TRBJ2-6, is DTAVSQTPKYLVTQMGNDKSIKCEQNLGHDTMYWYKQDSKKFLKIMFSYNNKELIINETVPNRFSPKSPDKAHLNLHINSLELGDSAVYFCASSQAGANVLTFGAGSRLTVL.

Here the CDR3 DNA reads TGTGCCACCAGCAGAGGGACAGGAGGAAATCAGCCCCAGCATTTT. The encoded protein is CATSRGTGGNQPQHF. This chain connects TRBV15 to TRBJ1-5; TRBD1 agrees at 7 bases. Trimming removed 1 base from V and 4 bases from J; junction bases left unmatched: 4. This CDR3 contains 15 residues. CDR1 LNHNV and CDR2 YYDKDF come from the germline V gene (reference sequence).

Here the CDR3 reads CASSPRPAGNQPQHF. The CDR3 nucleotides are TGTGCCAGCAGCCCCCGGCCCGCGGGCAATCAGCCCCAGCATTTT. J is TRBJ1-5 and V is TRBV3-1; no definite D call. This CDR3 is built from 15 residues. Per germline, CDR1 LGHDT and CDR2 YNNKEL (reference sequence). The V gene lost 4 bases and the J gene lost 2 bases, with 12 bases spanning the gap.

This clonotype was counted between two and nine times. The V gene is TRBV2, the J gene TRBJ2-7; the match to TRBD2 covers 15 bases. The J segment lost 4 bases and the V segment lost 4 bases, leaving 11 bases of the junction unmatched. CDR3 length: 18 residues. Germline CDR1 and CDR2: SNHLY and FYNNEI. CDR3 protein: CASSGFGTSGGTGYEQYF. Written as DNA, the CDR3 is TGTGCCAGCAGTGGATTCGGGACTAGCGGGGGGACAGGGTACGAGCAGTACTTC. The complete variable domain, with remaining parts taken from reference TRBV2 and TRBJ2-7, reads EPEVTQTPSHQVTQMGQEVILRCVPISNHLYFYWYRQILGQKVEFLVSFYNNEISEKSEIFDDQFSVERPDGSNFTLKIRSTKLEDSAMYFCASSGFGTSGGTGYEQYFGPGTRLTVT.

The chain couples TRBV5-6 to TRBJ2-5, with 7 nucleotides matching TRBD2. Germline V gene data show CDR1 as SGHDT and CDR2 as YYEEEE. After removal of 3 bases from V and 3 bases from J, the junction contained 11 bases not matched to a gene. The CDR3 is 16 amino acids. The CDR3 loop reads CASSWTGTTNKETQYF. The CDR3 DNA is TGTGCCAGCAGCTGGACCGGGACTACAAACAAAGAGACCCAGTACTTC.

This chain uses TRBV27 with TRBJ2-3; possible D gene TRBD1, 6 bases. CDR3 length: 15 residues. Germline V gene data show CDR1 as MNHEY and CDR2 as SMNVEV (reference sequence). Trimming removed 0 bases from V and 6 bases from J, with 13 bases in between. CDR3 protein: CASSLSPGQTDTQYF. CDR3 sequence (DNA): TGTGCCAGCAGTTTATCCCCGGGACAAACCGATACGCAGTATTTT.

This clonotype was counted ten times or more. The CDR3 DNA sequence: TGTGCCAGCAGCCACGCCGGGACATTGAATTCACCCCTCCACTTT. It codes for CASSHAGTLNSPLHF. This rearrangement joins TRBV3-1 to TRBJ1-6, with D tentatively TRBD1 (6 bases). Between the trimmed V and J ends, which lost 3 bases and 7 bases, there was a span of 13 bases. The CDR3 consists of 15 residues. Germline values: CDR1 LGHDT, CDR2 YNNKEL (reference sequence).

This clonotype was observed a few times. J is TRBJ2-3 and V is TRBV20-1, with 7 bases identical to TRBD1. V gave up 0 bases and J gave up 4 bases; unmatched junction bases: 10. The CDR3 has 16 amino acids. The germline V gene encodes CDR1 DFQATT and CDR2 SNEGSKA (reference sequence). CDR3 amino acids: CSARDSRGLMADTQYF. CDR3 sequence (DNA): TGCAGTGCTAGAGATTCTAGGGGGCTTATGGCAGATACGCAGTATTTT.

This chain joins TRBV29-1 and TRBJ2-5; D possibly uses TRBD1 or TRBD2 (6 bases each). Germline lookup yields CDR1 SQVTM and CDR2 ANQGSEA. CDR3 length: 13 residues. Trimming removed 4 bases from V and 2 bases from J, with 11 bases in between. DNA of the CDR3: TGCAGCGTTGTGGGGGGCCCTCAAGAGACCCAGTACTTC. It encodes CSVVGGPQETQYF.

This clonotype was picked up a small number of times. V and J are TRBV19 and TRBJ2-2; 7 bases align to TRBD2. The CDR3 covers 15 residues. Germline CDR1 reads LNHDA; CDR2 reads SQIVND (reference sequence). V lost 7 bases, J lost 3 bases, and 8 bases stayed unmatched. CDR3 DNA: TGTGCCAGTATCCAAGGCGGGGGTCACACCGGGGAGCTGTTTTTT. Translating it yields CASIQGGGHTGELFF.

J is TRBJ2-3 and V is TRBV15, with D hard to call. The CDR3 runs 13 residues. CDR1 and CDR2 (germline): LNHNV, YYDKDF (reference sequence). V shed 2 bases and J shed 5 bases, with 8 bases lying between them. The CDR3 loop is CATSRQQGDTQYF. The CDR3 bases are TGTGCCACCAGCAGACAACAAGGAGATACGCAGTATTTT.

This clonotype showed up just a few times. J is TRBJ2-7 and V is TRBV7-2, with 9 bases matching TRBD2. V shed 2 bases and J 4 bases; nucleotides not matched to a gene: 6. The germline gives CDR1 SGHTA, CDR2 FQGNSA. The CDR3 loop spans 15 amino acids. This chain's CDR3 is CASSLRAGGTYEQYF. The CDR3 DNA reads TGTGCCAGCAGCTTACGGGCGGGAGGGACTTACGAGCAGTACTTC.